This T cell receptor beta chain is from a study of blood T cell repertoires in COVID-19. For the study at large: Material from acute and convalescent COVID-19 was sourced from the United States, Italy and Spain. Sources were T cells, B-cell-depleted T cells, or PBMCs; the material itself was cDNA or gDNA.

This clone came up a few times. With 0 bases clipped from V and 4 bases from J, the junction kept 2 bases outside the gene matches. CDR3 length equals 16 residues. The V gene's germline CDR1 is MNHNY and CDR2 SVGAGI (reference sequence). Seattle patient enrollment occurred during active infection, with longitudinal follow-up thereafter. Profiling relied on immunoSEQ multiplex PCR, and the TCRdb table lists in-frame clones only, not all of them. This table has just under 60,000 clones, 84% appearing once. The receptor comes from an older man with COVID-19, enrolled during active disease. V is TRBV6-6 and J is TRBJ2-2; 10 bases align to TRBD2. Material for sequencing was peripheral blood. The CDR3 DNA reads TGTGCCAGCAGTTACTCGCTAGCGGGAGTCACCGGGGAGCTGTTTTTT. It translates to CASSYSLAGVTGELFF.